These 2 T cell receptor beta chains were all obtained from the same sample, sequenced in a study of cytomegalovirus exposure and HLA in healthy donors. The primer mix had 60 Vbeta and 13 Jbeta primers. Some clones are missing from TCRdb's copy, which holds only in-frame ones; the method was immunoSEQ multiplex PCR. Of 45,000 to 65,000 clones listed, around four fifths are singletons. The sample taken for sequencing was PBMCs. Every receptor here comes from a man aged 25 to 40 in good health and CMV-seronegative.

This clone turned up a few times. The V gene is TRBV18, the J gene TRBJ2-5, with 8 bases fitting TRBD1. CDR1 is KGHSH and CDR2 is LQKENI in the germline V gene. CDR3 length: 14 amino acids. V trimming: 1 base; J trimming: 5 bases; junction bases outside the gene matches: 3. In DNA form, the CDR3 reads TGTGCCAGCTCACCACGACAGGGGAGTGAGACCCAGTACTTC. This encodes CASSPRQGSETQYF.

This chain links TRBV19 with TRBJ2-7; 10 positions match TRBD1. The CDR3 is made up of 16 amino acids. Trimming removed 5 bases from V and 2 bases from J; junction bases left unmatched: 9. Germline loops: CDR1 LNHDA, CDR2 SQIVND (reference sequence). The CDR3 reads CASSDDSGTGAYEQYF. The CDR3 nucleotides are TGTGCCAGTAGTGACGACTCCGGGACAGGGGCCTACGAGCAGTACTTC. Filled out from reference TRBV19 and TRBJ2-7, the complete variable domain reads DGGITQSPKYLFRKEGQNVTLSCEQNLNHDAMYWYRQDPGQGLRLIYYSQIVNDFQKGDIAEGYSVSREKKESFPLTVTSAQKNPTAFYLCASSDDSGTGAYEQYFGPGTRLTVT.